Below are 20 T cell receptor beta chains sequenced from a single sample in a study of T cell responses to AZD1222 COVID-19 vaccine. The data were produced by immunoSEQ multiplex PCR, yet TCRdb's version contains in-frame clones alone and is incomplete. The sample contains around 60,000 clones, about four fifths of which appear only once. The sequencing used peripheral blood, collected 28 days after the second AZD1222 dose. The receptor source for this set is an adult who received the AZD1222 COVID-19 vaccine.

This chain uses TRBV18 with TRBJ1-5; tentatively, D is TRBD1 (5 bases). This CDR3 spans 17 amino acids. The V and J ends lost 0 bases and 3 bases respectively, with 15 bases between them. Germline loops: CDR1 KGHSH, CDR2 LQKENI. CDR3 coding DNA: TGTGCCAGCTCACCACCTTCTTCGGGGGGAGCCAATCAGCCCCAGCATTTT. As protein: CASSPPSSGGANQPQHF.

The V gene is TRBV6-5, the J gene TRBJ2-7, with D unclear. This CDR3 is built from 15 residues. V was shortened by 6 bases and J by 0 bases, with 15 bases between the two germline ends. The germline V gene encodes CDR1 MNHEY and CDR2 SVGAGI. CDR3 in amino acids: CASSLGPGVSYEQYF. The CDR3 DNA reads TGTGCCAGCAGCCTCGGGCCAGGCGTCTCCTACGAGCAGTACTTC.

The CDR3 coding sequence is TGTGCCAGCTCCACGCCGTCTGCAGGGATGGATTCACCCCTCCACTTT. Protein: CASSTPSAGMDSPLHF. The rearrangement links TRBV9 to TRBJ1-6; maybe TRBD1 (5 bases). The V gene lost 7 bases and the J gene lost 8 bases, with 22 bases spanning the gap. CDR3 length: 16 amino acids. CDR1 is SGDLS and CDR2 is YYNGEE in the germline V gene.

This clone has a single count. The rearrangement links TRBV5-4 to TRBJ1-2; D unresolved. Looked up from germline, CDR1 is SGHNT and CDR2 is YYREEE (reference sequence). The ends were cut back, 3 bases at V and 8 bases at J, with 8 bases in the middle. CDR3 size: 11 residues. CDR3 DNA: TGTGCCAGCAGCTCAACACGAGGCTACACCTTC. It translates to CASSSTRGYTF.

This sequence joins TRBV5-1 and TRBJ2-2; no clear D. The germline V and J ends were trimmed by 0 bases and 4 bases, with 16 bases remaining between them. The germline CDR1 and CDR2 sequences are SGHRS and YFSETQ. This CDR3 contains 17 residues. In DNA form, the CDR3 reads TGCGCCAGCAGCTTGGGAGTTCGGAGCCCGAGCACCGGGGAGCTGTTTTTT. It yields the protein CASSLGVRSPSTGELFF.

The gene calls are TRBV10-3 and TRBJ2-7; 10 nucleotides agree with TRBD1. V lost 4 bases, J lost 2 bases, and 17 bases stayed unmatched. Germline CDR1 and CDR2: ENHRY and SYGVKD. CDR3 size: 19 residues. CDR3 nucleotide sequence: TGTGCCATCAGTGGTGGGACAGGGGCCTCTTGGAGCCGAACCTACGAGCAGTACTTC. Translated, it gives CAISGGTGASWSRTYEQYF.

The gene calls are TRBV6-5 and TRBJ2-7; TRBD2 matches 14 bases. Trimming took 7 bases from V and 3 from J; bases not matched to a gene: 5. From germline, CDR1 is MNHEY and CDR2 SVGAGI. The CDR3 consists of 15 residues. CDR3 amino acids: CASTFGTSGSYEQYF. The CDR3 DNA follows: TGTGCCAGCACTTTCGGGACTAGCGGGAGCTACGAGCAGTACTTC.

The chain employs TRBV30 and TRBJ1-1; D call uncertain. The CDR3 runs to 13 residues. Trimming removed 0 bases at V and 5 bases at J, with 10 bases between. The germline V gene encodes CDR1 GTSNPN and CDR2 SVGIG (reference sequence). CDR3 sequence (DNA): TGTGCCTGGAGTGTACTGGGGAGGACTGAAGCTTTCTTT. Translated, it gives CAWSVLGRTEAFF.

The chain combines TRBV2 with TRBJ1-2, with 7 nucleotides matching TRBD1. Germline V gene sequence: CDR1 SNHLY, CDR2 FYNNEI. The J segment lost 5 bases and the V segment lost 2 bases, leaving 5 bases of the junction unmatched. The CDR3 contains 14 residues. The CDR3 nucleotides read TGTGCCAGCAGTGAAAACAGGGGAGGATATGGCTACACCTTC. Amino acid sequence: CASSENRGGYGYTF.

This clone was seen a single time. The rearrangement uses TRBV6-5 and TRBJ2-7, with D unclear. V was trimmed by 6 bases and J by 3 bases, leaving 15 bases between them. The germline V gene encodes CDR1 MNHEY and CDR2 SVGAGI. This CDR3 region has 14 residues. CDR3 sequence reads: CASSRYTGGYEQYF. The CDR3 DNA reads as TGTGCCAGCAGCCGCTATACTGGCGGCTACGAGCAGTACTTC.

CDR3 region: CATSDSGTGEQPQHF. In DNA form, the CDR3 reads TGTGCCACCAGTGACTCGGGGACAGGGGAACAGCCCCAGCATTTT. This chain joins TRBV24-1 and TRBJ1-5; 10 positions agree with TRBD1. The junction had 6 bases not matched to a gene; V was cut back by 4 bases and J by 7 bases. This CDR3 has 15 residues. Per germline, CDR1 KGHDR and CDR2 SFDVKD.

The chain carries TRBV2 and TRBJ1-5; 7 nucleotides agree with TRBD1. Germline V gene sequence: CDR1 SNHLY, CDR2 FYNNEI. The ends lost 1 base at V and 5 bases at J; junction bases unmatched: 2. This CDR3 has 14 residues. CDR3 region: CASSEGTGYQPQHF. DNA for the CDR3: TGTGCCAGCAGTGAAGGGACAGGTTATCAGCCCCAGCATTTT.

J is TRBJ2-3 and V is TRBV28; 9 bases match TRBD2. The CDR3 spans 16 residues. Germline CDR1 is MDHEN and CDR2 is SYDVKM. V lost 6 bases to trimming and J lost 6 bases; unmatched junction nucleotides: 13. The CDR3 region has the DNA TGTGCCAGCAGCCTCCGGATAGCGGGAGCAGCGGATACGCAGTATTTT. Residues: CASSLRIAGAADTQYF.

In this sample, this clone turned up once. The chain links TRBV6-1 to TRBJ2-7, with 7 bases matching TRBD1. Unmatched junction bases numbered 18, after V lost 6 bases and J lost 4 bases. The CDR3 loop spans 17 amino acids. Germline V gives CDR1 MNHNS, CDR2 SASEGT. In DNA form, the CDR3 reads TGTGCCAGCAGCGAATATCCCACAAGGGGGCCAGGGTACGAGCAGTACTTC. Protein sequence: CASSEYPTRGPGYEQYF.

This chain connects TRBV19 to TRBJ2-5; unclear D gene. Between the trimmed V and J ends, which lost 3 bases and 5 bases, there was a span of 10 bases. The germline gives CDR1 LNHDA, CDR2 SQIVND (reference sequence). The CDR3 extends over 13 amino acids. The CDR3 DNA reads TGTGCCAGTAGTATCCTTTTCCGCGAGACCCAGTACTTC. Its translation is CASSILFRETQYF.

The J gene is TRBJ1-2, the V gene TRBV5-1; D may be TRBD1 (5 bases). Trimming stripped 4 bases from V and 2 bases from J, with 15 bases between. The CDR3 covers 15 residues. The V gene's germline CDR1 is SGHRS and CDR2 YFSETQ. The CDR3 region is CASSPGPGSNYGYTF. The CDR3 nucleotides are TGCGCCAGCAGCCCGGGGCCGGGCAGCAACTATGGCTACACCTTC.

This chain connects TRBV7-9 to TRBJ2-5; D gene unclear. CDR3 length: 15 residues. CDR1 is SEHNR and CDR2 is FQNEAQ in the germline V gene (reference sequence). Trimming stripped 1 base from V and 2 bases from J, with 11 bases between. The CDR3 DNA follows: TGTGCCAGCAGCTTAGGTTTCAGGCAGCAAGAGACCCAGTACTTC. Its translation: CASSLGFRQQETQYF.

The chain carries TRBV5-1 and TRBJ2-2, with D possibly matching TRBD2 (5 bases). The CDR3 has 16 amino acids. The germline CDR1 and CDR2 sequences are SGHRS and YFSETQ. V was shortened by 2 bases and J by 0 bases, with 11 bases between the two germline ends. CDR3 nucleotide sequence: TGCGCCAGCAGCTTAAAACGGGGTCCGAACACCGGGGAGCTGTTTTTT. Amino acids: CASSLKRGPNTGELFF.

The chain combines TRBV19 with TRBJ2-3; 7 bases map to TRBD1. CDR1 is LNHDA, CDR2 SQIVND, per germline (reference sequence). The CDR3 loop spans 15 amino acids. With V trimmed by 6 bases and J by 2 bases, 8 bases remained unmatched. The CDR3 nucleotides read TGTGCCAGTAGAGCCGACAGGGATGCCACAGATACGCAGTATTTT. Translated: CASRADRDATDTQYF.

The chain couples TRBV7-2 to TRBJ1-1, with D tentatively TRBD1 (6 bases). V lost 6 bases, J lost 5 bases, and 22 bases lay in between. The germline V gene encodes CDR1 SGHTA and CDR2 FQGNSA. The CDR3 totals 16 residues. Here the CDR3 reads CASRLEGVVRKTEAFF. The CDR3 coding sequence is TGTGCCAGCAGACTTGAGGGGGTTGTAAGAAAAACTGAAGCTTTCTTT.